The 8 T cell receptor beta chains presented below share a single source sample, sequenced in a study of blood T cell repertoires in COVID-19. TCRdb's table, derived via immunoSEQ multiplex PCR, lists solely in-frame clones and lacks some. The sample has 100,000 to 150,000 clones, around nine tenths seen once. Sequenced sample: peripheral blood. These receptor sequences come from a man aged 45-65 years with acute or convalescent COVID-19.

This clone appeared once. V gene TRBV20-1 combines with J gene TRBJ2-7; 7 nucleotides match TRBD2. Germline V gene sequence: CDR1 DFQATT, CDR2 SNEGSKA (reference sequence). After removal of 5 bases from V and 5 bases from J, the junction contained 3 bases not matched to a gene. The CDR3 extends over 11 amino acids. The CDR3 sequence: CSASRGDEQYF. DNA for the CDR3: TGCAGTGCTTCTCGGGGGGACGAGCAGTACTTC.

CDR3 coding DNA: TGTGCCAGCAGGCAGGGATGGGGAAACACTGAAGCTTTCTTT. As protein: CASRQGWGNTEAFF. The chain links TRBV5-5 to TRBJ1-1; a possible D gene is TRBD1 (5 bases). The germline V and J ends were trimmed by 5 bases and 2 bases, with 13 bases remaining between them. CDR1 is SGHKS, CDR2 YYEKEE, per germline (reference sequence). CDR3 length equals 14 residues.

V usage is TRBV2 and J usage is TRBJ2-7, with D possibly matching TRBD1 (7 bases). Trimming shortened V by 6 bases and J by 6 bases, and 15 bases separated the two germline ends. CDR1 is SNHLY, CDR2 FYNNEI, per germline. There are 13 residues in the CDR3. This CDR3 is CASSVTGEAEQYF. Here the CDR3 DNA reads TGTGCCAGCAGCGTTACAGGGGAGGCCGAGCAGTACTTC.

J is TRBJ1-1 and V is TRBV7-2; TRBD1 matches at 8 bases. The CDR3 runs to 15 residues. Germline V lookup: CDR1 SGHTA, CDR2 FQGNSA. The V gene end was trimmed by 3 bases and the J gene end by 1 base; junction bases not matched to a gene: 4. The CDR3 coding sequence is TGTGCCAGCAGCTTCCGACAGGGGTGGAACACTGAAGCTTTCTTT. It yields the protein CASSFRQGWNTEAFF.

This clone has a handful of counts. The gene calls are TRBV3-1 (or the pseudogene TRBV3-2) and TRBJ2-5; 8 bases map to TRBD1. J was trimmed by 3 bases and V by 5 bases; bases with no gene match: 11. The CDR3 is 16 amino acids. The germline CDR1 and CDR2 sequences are LGHDT and YNNKEL (reference sequence). CDR3 protein: CASSFPGQEGKETQYF. The CDR3 coding sequence is TGTGCCAGCAGCTTCCCGGGACAGGAGGGAAAAGAGACCCAGTACTTC.

This chain joins TRBV24-1 and TRBJ1-2, with D unresolved. CDR1 is KGHDR, CDR2 SFDVKD, per germline. V dropped 2 bases and J dropped 4 bases, with 13 bases sitting between them. The CDR3 has 15 residues. The CDR3 sequence is CATSDSGGRRYGYTF. In nucleotides, the CDR3 is TGTGCCACCAGTGATTCGGGAGGGAGACGCTATGGCTACACCTTC.

This chain connects TRBV10-2 to TRBJ2-7, with 7 bases lining up with TRBD1. Germline CDR1 and CDR2: WSHSY and SAAADI. J lost 5 bases, V lost 7 bases, and 14 bases had no gene match. The CDR3 spans 15 residues. As DNA, the CDR3 is TGCGCCAGCACCCGACCCGACAGGGTGGTCCACGAGCAGTACTTC. Encoded protein: CASTRPDRVVHEQYF.

V usage is TRBV10-3 and J usage is TRBJ1-1, with D perhaps matching TRBD1 (6 bases). The germline V gene encodes CDR1 ENHRY and CDR2 SYGVKD. The ends were cut back, 1 base at V and 4 bases at J, with 13 bases in the middle. The CDR3 length is 15 residues. The CDR3 reads CAISEWGRGGTEAFF. CDR3 nucleotides: TGTGCCATCAGTGAGTGGGGCAGGGGTGGCACTGAAGCTTTCTTT.